This is a list of T cell receptor beta chains from one sample in a study of low-dose radiotherapy and immunotherapy resistance in tumors. TCRdb fed the reads into MiXCR, producing one record per CDR3 protein. The repertoire holds tens of thousands of distinct CDR3 sequences, with 10% to 15% as singletons. Sequenced material: PBMCs, taken before treatment. The receptors derive from a female donor with ovarian cancer. Each CDR3 is given with its conserved first and last residue. The D gene is left open where the match is weak. For some rows the clone size is stated as once, few or many, or as a class when expanded; others skip it.

v_call	clone_size	d_call	j_call	cdr3_nt	cdr3_aa
TRBV12-3/TRBV12-4	many	NA	TRBJ1-5	TGTGCCAGCAGCCCGGGTGGGCCCCAGCATTTT	CASSPGGPQHF
TRBV4-1	many	NA	TRBJ2-1	TGCGCCAGCAGCCAAGTCACCATAGTCTATGAGCAGTTCTTC	CASSQVTIVYEQFF
TRBV20-1	NA	NA	TRBJ1-1	TGCAGTGCTCTGGGGAGCTGGGCCGAAGCTTTCTTT	CSALGSWAEAFF
TRBV5-1	many	TRBD2	TRBJ2-3	TGCGCCAGCAGCCTACGGGACTATCCCGCGACAGATACGCAGTATTTT	CASSLRDYPATDTQYF
TRBV18	many	NA	TRBJ2-3	TGTGCCAGCTCACCTCCTGTGTGGTTTTTAGATACGCAGTATTTT	CASSPPVWFLDTQYF
TRBV29-1	many	NA	TRBJ2-2	TGCAGCGTTGCCCTTCACACCGGGGAGCTGTTTTTT	CSVALHTGELFF
TRBV5-1	many	NA	TRBJ2-1	TGCGCCAGCACCAGGGACCGCAGGCAGAATGAGCAGTTCTTC	CASTRDRRQNEQFF
TRBV11-3	many	NA	TRBJ2-1	TGTGCCAGCAGCTTTTCAGGGAACAATGAGCAGTTCTTC	CASSFSGNNEQFF
TRBV2	many	NA	TRBJ2-7	TGTGCCGGGGGAGAGGGATCTACCTACGAGCAGTACTTC	CAGGEGSTYEQYF
TRBV5-4	NA	TRBD1	TRBJ2-7	TGTGCCAGCAGCTTGGGGGACAGGATCCACGAGCAGTACTTC	CASSLGDRIHEQYF
TRBV30	few	NA	TRBJ1-3	TGTGCCTGTCTCGTCGCTGGAAACACCATATATTTT	CACLVAGNTIYF
TRBV7-3	many	TRBD2	TRBJ2-6	TGTGCCAGCAGCAAAACTAGCGGGGGATCCTCTGGGGCCAACGTCCTGACTTTC	CASSKTSGGSSGANVLTF
TRBV3-1	many	NA	TRBJ2-4	TGTGCCAGCAGCCAAGATAGCGGATGGGGGCTCGAAAACATTCAGTACTTC	CASSQDSGWGLENIQYF
TRBV14	many	NA	TRBJ2-7	TGTGCCAGCAGCCAAGCTGGAGCAGGGTCCGGAGGGCAGTACTTC	CASSQAGAGSGGQYF
TRBV30	many	NA	TRBJ2-4	TGTGCCTGGAGGCTCCGGTCCAAAAACATTCAGTACTTC	CAWRLRSKNIQYF
TRBV24-1	NA	TRBD1	TRBJ2-5	TGTGCCACCAGTGACACGGCAGGGGGAGAGACCCAGTACTTC	CATSDTAGGETQYF
TRBV6-5	many	TRBD2	TRBJ2-7	TGTGCCAGCAGTTACAGGGGCGGGGGGGCCTACGAGCAGTACTTC	CASSYRGGGAYEQYF
TRBV25-1	many	NA	TRBJ2-7	TGTGCCAGCAGTGTCACCTCCTCCTACGAGCAGTACTTC	CASSVTSSYEQYF
TRBV5-1	few	TRBD1	TRBJ1-5	TGTGCCAGCAGCTTCGGACAGGTTGGGGATCAGCCCCAGCATTTT	CASSFGQVGDQPQHF
TRBV11-2	many	NA	TRBJ2-1	TGTGCCAGCAGCTACCTCTCGACGGGCTACAATGAGCAGTTCTTC	CASSYLSTGYNEQFF
TRBV27	many	TRBD2	TRBJ2-1	TGTGCCAGCAGCGGAGCGGGGGGATACTCCTACAATGAGCAGTTCTTC	CASSGAGGYSYNEQFF
TRBV5-1	few	TRBD1	TRBJ2-2	TGCGCCAGCAGCTTGGCAGGGGGAGCCACCGGGGAGCTGTTTTTT	CASSLAGGATGELFF
TRBV28	many	TRBD1	TRBJ1-1	TGTGCCAGCAGTTTATGGGGCGACAGGGTGAACACTGAAGCTTTCTTT	CASSLWGDRVNTEAFF
TRBV3-1	many	TRBD1	TRBJ2-1	TGTGCCAGCAGTCCCCACGGGACAGGGCACAATGAGCAGTTCTTC	CASSPHGTGHNEQFF
TRBV4-1	many	NA	TRBJ2-3	TGCGCCAGCAGCCAAGCGGGCCCCATCACAGATACGCAGTATTTT	CASSQAGPITDTQYF
TRBV6-6	many	NA	TRBJ1-1	TGTGCCAGCAGTTACTCCGGTCCCTGGAACACTGAAGCTTTCTTT	CASSYSGPWNTEAFF
TRBV6-5	many	NA	TRBJ2-7	TGTGCCAGCAGTTACATGGCTACCTCCGAGCAGTACTTC	CASSYMATSEQYF
TRBV6-5	many	NA	TRBJ2-5	TGTGCCAGCAGCCAGGGTAGAAGCTTGGAGACCCAGTACTTC	CASSQGRSLETQYF
TRBV28	NA	TRBD1	TRBJ2-7	TGTGCCAGCACCACAGGGGTAGGATCCTACGAGCAGTACTTC	CASTTGVGSYEQYF
TRBV5-4	many	TRBD1	TRBJ2-2	TGTGCCAGCACCACAGGGGGGACGGCTGCGAACACCGGGGAGCTGTTTTTT	CASTTGGTAANTGELFF
TRBV2	NA	NA	TRBJ2-1	TGTGCCAGCAGTGCCAGGGGCCTCCTCTCCTACAATGAGCAGTTCTTC	CASSARGLLSYNEQFF
TRBV6-1	many	NA	TRBJ1-1	TGTGCCAGCAGTGAATTCTGGGGCACTGAAGCTTTCTTT	CASSEFWGTEAFF
TRBV19	NA	NA	TRBJ2-3	TGTGCCAGTAGTATAGGAGATACGCAGTATTTT	CASSIGDTQYF
TRBV21-1	many	NA	TRBJ1-1	TGTGCCAGCAGCAAAGGAGACAGCATGAACACTGAAGCTTTCTTT	CASSKGDSMNTEAFF
TRBV9	few	NA	TRBJ2-3	TGTGCCAGCAGCGTAGACGGTCCAGATACGCAGTATTTT	CASSVDGPDTQYF
TRBV5-1	many	NA	TRBJ2-7	TGCGCCAGCAGCTTGCTTCAGGGAAGCTCCTACGAGCAGTACTTC	CASSLLQGSSYEQYF
TRBV2	many	NA	TRBJ2-6	TGTGCCAGCAGCGGCAGGGGCTCTGGGGCCAACGTCCTGACTTTC	CASSGRGSGANVLTF
TRBV6-2/TRBV6-3	many	TRBD1	TRBJ2-1	TGTGCCAGCAGTTACTCGGGACAGGGGGTACCTCCCAATGAGCAGTTCTTC	CASSYSGQGVPPNEQFF
TRBV29-1	many	NA	TRBJ2-2	TGCAGCGCAGACAGGTCCGGCACCGGGGAGCTGTTTTTT	CSADRSGTGELFF
TRBV9	NA	NA	TRBJ2-3	TGTGCCAGCAGCGTTGGAGATACGCAGTATTTT	CASSVGDTQYF
TRBV7-2	few	NA	TRBJ2-2	NA	CASSFIQRGAGELFFF
TRBV12-3/TRBV12-4	many	TRBD1	TRBJ1-1	TGTGCCAGCAGTTCAGGGGGCGGGACAGCTTTCTTT	CASSSGGGTAFF
TRBV9	medium-sized	NA	TRBJ1-1	TGTGCCAGCAGCGTAGGTGTCACAGGAAGCTCTGAAGCTTTCTTT	CASSVGVTGSSEAFF
TRBV12-3/TRBV12-4	NA	NA	TRBJ2-1	TGTGCCAGCAGTTCGGGAGAAAGCTCCTACAATGAGCAGTTCTTC	CASSSGESSYNEQFF
TRBV2	many	NA	TRBJ2-4	TGTGCCAGCAGGAGGGACACTTTATTAGCCAAAAACATTCAGTACTTC	CASRRDTLLAKNIQYF
TRBV20-1	many	NA	TRBJ2-1	TGCAGTGCGTCGGCTCTACAGGGCCCTTCCTACAATGAGCAGTTCTTC	CSASALQGPSYNEQFF
TRBV7-3	many	TRBD1	TRBJ1-2	TGTGCCAGCAGCTCCGGACAGGACTATGGCTACACCTTC	CASSSGQDYGYTF